The entry below describes one T cell receptor beta chain. The sample originates from a study of blood T cell repertoires in COVID-19. Study overall: COVID-19 samples, acute and convalescent, were from the United States, Italy and Spain.

How the authors handled the data: How many nucleated cells were present was estimated from reference gene primer amplification. Profiled with immunoSEQ multiplex PCR; TCRdb holds only in-frame clones, not every one. For V, J and clone size, that table is used; D and trimming come from the DNA. The repertoire holds approximately 150,000 clones, with roughly 80% as singletons. CDR3 length: 14 amino acids. In germline, CDR1 is SGHAT, CDR2 FQNNGV. J gave up 5 bases and V 5 bases, and 8 bases lay outside the gene matches. The sequence came from a woman of 80 years or more with COVID-19, enrolled during active disease. The chain is built from TRBV11-2 and TRBJ1-1; 7 bases map to TRBD1. The sample was peripheral blood. The CDR3 DNA follows: TGTGCCAGCAGCATTGACAGGGCAAGGACTGAAGCTTTCTTT. Translating gives CASSIDRARTEAFF.